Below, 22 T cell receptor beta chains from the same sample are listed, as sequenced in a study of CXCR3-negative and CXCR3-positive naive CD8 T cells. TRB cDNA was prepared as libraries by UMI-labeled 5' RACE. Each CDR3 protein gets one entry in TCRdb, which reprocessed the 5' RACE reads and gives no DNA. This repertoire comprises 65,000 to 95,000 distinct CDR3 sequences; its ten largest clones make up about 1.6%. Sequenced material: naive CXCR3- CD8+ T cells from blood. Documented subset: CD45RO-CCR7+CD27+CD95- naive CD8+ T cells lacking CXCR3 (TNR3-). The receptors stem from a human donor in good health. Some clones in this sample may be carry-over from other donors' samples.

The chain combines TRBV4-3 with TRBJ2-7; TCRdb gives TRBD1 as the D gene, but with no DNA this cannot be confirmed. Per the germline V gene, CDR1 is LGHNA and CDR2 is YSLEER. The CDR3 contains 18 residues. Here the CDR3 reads CASSQAITSGTRSYEQYF.

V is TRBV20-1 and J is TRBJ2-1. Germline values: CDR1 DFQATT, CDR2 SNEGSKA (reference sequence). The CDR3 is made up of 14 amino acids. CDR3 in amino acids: CSARDPAGVNEQFF.

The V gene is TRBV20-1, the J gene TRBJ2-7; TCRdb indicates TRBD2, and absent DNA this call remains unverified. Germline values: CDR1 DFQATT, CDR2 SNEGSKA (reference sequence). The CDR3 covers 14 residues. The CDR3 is CSARAGLNSYEQYF.

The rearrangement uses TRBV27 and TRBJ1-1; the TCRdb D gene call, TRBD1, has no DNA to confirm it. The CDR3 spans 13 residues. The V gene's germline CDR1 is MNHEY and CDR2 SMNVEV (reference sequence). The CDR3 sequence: CASRGQGNTEAFF.

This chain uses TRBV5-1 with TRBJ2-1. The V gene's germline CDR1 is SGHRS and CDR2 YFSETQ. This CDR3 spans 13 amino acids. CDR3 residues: CASNSSVYNEQFF.

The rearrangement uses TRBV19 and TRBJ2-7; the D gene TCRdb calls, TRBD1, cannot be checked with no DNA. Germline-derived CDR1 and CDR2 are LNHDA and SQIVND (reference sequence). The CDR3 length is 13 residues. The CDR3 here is CASSMGTGYEQYF.

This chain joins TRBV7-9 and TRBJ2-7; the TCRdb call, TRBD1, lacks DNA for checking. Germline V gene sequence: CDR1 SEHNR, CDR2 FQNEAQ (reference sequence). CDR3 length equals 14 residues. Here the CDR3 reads CASSLVGQAYEQYF.

CDR3 protein: CSVEDRLDKEAFF. The chain couples TRBV29-1 to TRBJ1-1. CDR3 length: 13 amino acids. CDR1 is SQVTM, CDR2 ANQGSEA, per germline.

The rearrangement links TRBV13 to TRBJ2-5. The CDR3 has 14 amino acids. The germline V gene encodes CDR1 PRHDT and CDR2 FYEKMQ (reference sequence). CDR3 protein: CASSLAPITETQYF.

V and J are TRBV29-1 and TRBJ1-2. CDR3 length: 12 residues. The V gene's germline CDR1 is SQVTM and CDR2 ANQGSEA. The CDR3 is CSVERGNYGYTF.

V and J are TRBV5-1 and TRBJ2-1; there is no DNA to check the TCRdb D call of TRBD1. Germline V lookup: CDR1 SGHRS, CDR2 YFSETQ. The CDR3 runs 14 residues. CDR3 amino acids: CASSSGTGSNEQFF.

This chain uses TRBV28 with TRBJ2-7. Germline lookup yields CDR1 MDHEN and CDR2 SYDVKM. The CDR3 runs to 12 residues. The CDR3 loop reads CASSKTIYEQYF.

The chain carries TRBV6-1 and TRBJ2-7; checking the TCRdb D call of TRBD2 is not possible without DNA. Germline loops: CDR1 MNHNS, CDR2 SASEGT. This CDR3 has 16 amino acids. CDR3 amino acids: CASSVSGGFRSYEQYF.

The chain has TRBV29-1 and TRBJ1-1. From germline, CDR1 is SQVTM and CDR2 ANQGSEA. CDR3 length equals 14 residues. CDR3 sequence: CSVEQPYMNTEAFF.

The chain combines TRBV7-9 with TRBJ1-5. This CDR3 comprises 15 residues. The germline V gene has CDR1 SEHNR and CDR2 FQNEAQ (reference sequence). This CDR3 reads CASSSGVSLWQPQHF.

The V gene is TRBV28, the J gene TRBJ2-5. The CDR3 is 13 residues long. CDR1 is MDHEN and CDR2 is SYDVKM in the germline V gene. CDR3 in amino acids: CASSFLGSETQYF.

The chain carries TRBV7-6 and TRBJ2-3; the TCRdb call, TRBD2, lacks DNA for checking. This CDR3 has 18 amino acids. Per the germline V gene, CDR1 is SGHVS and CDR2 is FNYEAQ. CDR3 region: CASSFGLGGPKSTDTQYF. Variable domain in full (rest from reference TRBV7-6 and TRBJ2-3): GAGVSQSPRYKVTKRGQDVALRCDPISGHVSLYWYRQALGQGPEFLTYFNYEAQQDKSGLPNDRFSAERPEGSISTLTIQRTEQRDSAMYRCASSFGLGGPKSTDTQYFGPGTRLTVL.

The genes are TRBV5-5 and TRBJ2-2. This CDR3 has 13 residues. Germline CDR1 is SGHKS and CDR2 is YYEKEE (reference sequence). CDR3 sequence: CASSLDLLGELFF.

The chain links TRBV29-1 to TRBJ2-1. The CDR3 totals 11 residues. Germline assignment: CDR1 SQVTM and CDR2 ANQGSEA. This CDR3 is CSVPRGSEQFF.

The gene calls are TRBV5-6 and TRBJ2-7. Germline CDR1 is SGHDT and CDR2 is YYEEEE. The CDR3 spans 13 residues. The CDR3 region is CASSSRLIYEQYF.

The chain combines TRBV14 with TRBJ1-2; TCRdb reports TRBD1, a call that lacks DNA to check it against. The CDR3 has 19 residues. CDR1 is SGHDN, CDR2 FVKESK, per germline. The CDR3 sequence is CASSQGPGQGDLFNYGYTF.

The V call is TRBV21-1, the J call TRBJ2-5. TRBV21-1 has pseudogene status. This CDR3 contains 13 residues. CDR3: CASSKARGETQYF.